The source of this T cell receptor (beta chain) is a study of T cell responses to AZD1222 COVID-19 vaccine. Study-wide results and caveats: The study sampled repertoires only after the peak T cell response.

Note on this clone: What it recognizes is unknown.

Some clones are missing from TCRdb's copy, which holds only in-frame ones; the method was immunoSEQ multiplex PCR. The table lists 100,000 to 150,000 clones, roughly 90% of them singletons. The sequence was collected from an adult in good health. This specimen consisted of peripheral blood, obtained on day 0 of AZD1222 vaccination.

CDR3 in DNA: TGTGCCAGCTCACCACTAGCGGGAGGGTATGAGCAGTTCTTC. Protein: CASSPLAGGYEQFF. J is TRBJ2-1 and V is TRBV18; 11 bases fit TRBD2. The germline V gene encodes CDR1 KGHSH and CDR2 LQKENI. The CDR3 consists of 14 residues. With 1 base clipped from V and 8 bases from J, the junction kept 1 base outside the gene matches.